The next 3 T cell receptor beta chains were all read from a single sample in a study of T cell changes during pregnancy in multiple sclerosis (dated by TCRdb to between 2018 and 2021). Libraries were constructed by the immunoSEQ multiplex PCR assay. Sourced from immuneACCESS, this table was stored by TCRdb with only in-frame sequences that have V and J called. A share of the clones is absent; for the studies checked, an unresolved V gene accounts for under half, and the remainder has no known explanation. Recorded for this sample are about 51,000 clones; roughly 94% of them occurred a single time. The top ten constitute about 0.5% of the sample. The source material was CD4+ T cells from peripheral blood mononuclear cells, sampled in the second trimester of pregnancy. All receptors derive from a female donor with multiple sclerosis, enrolled in a pregnancy study.

The sample holds one count of this clone. V usage is TRBV5-4 and J usage is TRBJ1-2; 9 nucleotides agree with TRBD1. The CDR3 has 13 amino acids. Trimming took 3 bases from V and 8 from J; bases not matched to a gene: 5. Germline CDR1 is SGHNT and CDR2 is YYREEE (reference sequence). The CDR3 spells CASSYGTGKGYTF. As DNA, the CDR3 is TGTGCCAGCAGCTACGGGACAGGGAAAGGCTACACCTTC.

This chain connects TRBV9 to TRBJ1-4; TRBD1 aligns across 9 bases. The CDR3 totals 15 residues. Germline V gene lookup returns CDR1 SGDLS and CDR2 YYNGEE. After removal of 0 bases from V and 10 bases from J, the junction contained 7 bases not matched to a gene. The DNA of the CDR3 is TGTGCCAGCAGCGTAGGGACAGGGGCGGGAGGAAAACTGTTTTTT. The encoded protein is CASSVGTGAGGKLFF.

The CDR3 reads CASSAPGGQDVYGYTF. DNA of the CDR3: TGTGCCAGCAGCGCACCGGGGGGACAAGACGTCTATGGCTACACCTTC. The V gene is TRBV7-2, the J gene TRBJ1-2; D may be TRBD1 (6 bases). CDR1 and CDR2 from the germline V gene are SGHTA and FQGNSA. V lost 5 bases and J 4 bases, leaving 20 bases between the germline ends. The length of the CDR3 is 16 residues.